This TCR beta chain originates from a study of blood T cells in healthy people across ages. The V end was cut by 5 bases, the J end by 4 bases, with 11 bases between. The CDR3 runs to 13 residues. Germline V gene data show CDR1 as SEHNR and CDR2 as FQNEAQ (reference sequence). Comments on this clonotype: Its antigen remains unidentified.

Study conclusions and caveats: Donor CMV status was unknown, possibly confounding expanded clonotype changes.

It was with a sample-barcoded 5' primer and a J-beta primer mix that a second PCR of about 6 to 11 cycles was run. A template-switch adaptor that had 12 random nucleotides put a tag on each cDNA molecule. Each of the samples gave a minimum of 3 million paired-end reads that contained CDR3. TCRdb re-called the 5' RACE reads through MiXCR, storing one row per CDR3 protein. This table has fewer than 2,000,000 distinct CDR3 sequences, around 35% appearing once. The material sequenced was blood. The chain links TRBV7-9 to TRBJ1-1; a weak D match, TRBD1 (6 bases). This receptor was obtained from a woman aged 25 to 39 in good health. The CDR3 is CASSRGPGTEAFF. As DNA, the CDR3 is TGTGCCAGCAGCCGGGGGCCTGGCACTGAAGCTTTCTTT.